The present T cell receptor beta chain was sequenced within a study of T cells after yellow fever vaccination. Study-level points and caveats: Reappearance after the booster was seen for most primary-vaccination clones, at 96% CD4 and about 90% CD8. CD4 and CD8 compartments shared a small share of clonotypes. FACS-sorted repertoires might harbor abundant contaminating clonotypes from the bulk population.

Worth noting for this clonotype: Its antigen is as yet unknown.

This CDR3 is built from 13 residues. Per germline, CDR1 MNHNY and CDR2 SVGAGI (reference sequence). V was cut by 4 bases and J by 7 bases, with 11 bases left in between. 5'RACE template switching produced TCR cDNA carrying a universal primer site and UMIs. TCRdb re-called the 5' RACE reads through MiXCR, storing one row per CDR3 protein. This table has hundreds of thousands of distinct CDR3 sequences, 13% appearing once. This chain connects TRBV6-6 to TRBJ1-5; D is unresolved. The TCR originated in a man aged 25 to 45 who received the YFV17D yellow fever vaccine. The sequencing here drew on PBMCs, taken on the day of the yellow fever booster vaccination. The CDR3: CASSSEWGQPQHF. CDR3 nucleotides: TGTGCCAGCAGTTCAGAGTGGGGACAGCCCCAGCATTTT.